This T cell receptor beta chain was captured in a study of CD8 T cells in ankylosing spondylitis. Study conclusions and caveats: Disease-linked clones reportedly concentrated significantly in matched ankylosing spondylitis synovial fluid. Seemingly distinctive of ankylosing spondylitis blood was a TCR beta motif formed by eight highly homologous variants. Past studies reported some motif variants in reactive arthritis synovial fluid and blood.

Germline-derived CDR1 and CDR2 are DFQATT and SNEGSKA (reference sequence). The length of the CDR3 is 12 residues. V was trimmed by 5 bases and J by 7 bases, leaving 14 bases between them. This clonotype was detected ten times or more. Its antigen is undetermined. Preparation of TCR beta libraries was done by quantitative 5'-RACE with molecular barcodes. TCRdb independently ran MiXCR on the 5' RACE reads; one entry per CDR3 protein. The table lists roughly 250,000 distinct CDR3 sequences, 7.5% to 9% of them singletons, with 6.8% in the top ten. This clonotype was obtained from a male donor with ankylosing spondylitis or in good health (not recorded which). The V call is TRBV20-1, the J call TRBJ1-2; D gene unclear. The sample comprised blood, either unsorted or a sorted T cell fraction (not recorded which). The CDR3: CSASRPDGGYTF. In nucleotides, the CDR3 is TGCAGTGCTTCCCGGCCCGATGGTGGCTACACCTTC.